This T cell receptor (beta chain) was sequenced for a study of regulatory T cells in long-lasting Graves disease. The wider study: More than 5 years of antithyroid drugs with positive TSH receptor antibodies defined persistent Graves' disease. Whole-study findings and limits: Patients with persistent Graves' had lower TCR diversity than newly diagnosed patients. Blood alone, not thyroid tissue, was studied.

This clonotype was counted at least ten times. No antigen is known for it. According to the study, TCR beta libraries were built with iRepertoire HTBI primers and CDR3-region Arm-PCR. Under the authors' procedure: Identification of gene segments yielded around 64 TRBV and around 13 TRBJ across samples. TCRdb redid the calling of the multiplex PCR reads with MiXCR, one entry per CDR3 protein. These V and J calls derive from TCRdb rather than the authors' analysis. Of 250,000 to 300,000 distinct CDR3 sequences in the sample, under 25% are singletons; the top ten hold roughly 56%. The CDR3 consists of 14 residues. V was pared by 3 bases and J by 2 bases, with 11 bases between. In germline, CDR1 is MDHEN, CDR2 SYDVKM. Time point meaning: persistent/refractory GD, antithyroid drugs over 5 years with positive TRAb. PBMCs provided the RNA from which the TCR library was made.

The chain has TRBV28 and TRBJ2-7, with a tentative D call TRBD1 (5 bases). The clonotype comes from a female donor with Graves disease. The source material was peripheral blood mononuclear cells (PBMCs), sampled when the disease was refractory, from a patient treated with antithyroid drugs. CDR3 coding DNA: TGTGCCAGCAGTTTGGCAGGGCGCCCCTACGAGCAGTACTTC. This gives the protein CASSLAGRPYEQYF. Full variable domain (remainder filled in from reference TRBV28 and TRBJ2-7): DVKVTQSSRYLVKRTGEKVFLECVQDMDHENMFWYRQDPGLGLRLIYFSYDVKMKEKGDIPEGYSVSREKKERFSLILESASTNQTSMYLCASSLAGRPYEQYFGPGTRLTVT.